Listed below are T cell receptor beta chains from one sample, sequenced in a study of blood T cell repertoires in COVID-19. Data came from immunoSEQ multiplex PCR; TCRdb stores just in-frame clones and leaves some out. The table has some 130,000 clones, around 89% seen once; the top ten hold about 9.4%. What was sequenced was peripheral blood. The receptors here all came from a man in his fifties with acute or convalescent COVID-19. Each CDR3 is given with its conserved first and last residue. Fields, in order: D gene, V gene, clone size, CDR3 length, J gene, CDR3 protein, CDR3 DNA. A D gene is named only where the DNA matches it firmly. Size is omitted from some rows. Given values are once, few, many or a class for expanded clones.

d_call: TRBD2
v_call: TRBV5-1
clone_size: -
cdr3_length: 16
j_call: TRBJ2-1
cdr3_aa: CASSGSGGNSYNEQFF
cdr3_nt: TGCGCCAGCAGCGGGAGCGGGGGGAACTCCTACAATGAGCAGTTCTTC

d_call: TRBD1
v_call: TRBV6-5
clone_size: -
cdr3_length: 13
j_call: TRBJ1-2
cdr3_aa: CASTRQGAGGYTF
cdr3_nt: TGTGCCAGCACCCGACAGGGGGCCGGGGGCTACACCTTC

d_call: -
v_call: TRBV4-2
clone_size: -
cdr3_length: 16
j_call: TRBJ2-1
cdr3_aa: CASSQDRERGGREQFF
cdr3_nt: TGTGCCAGCAGCCAGGACAGGGAGCGGGGTGGAAGGGAGCAGTTCTTC

d_call: TRBD1
v_call: TRBV18
clone_size: few
cdr3_length: 17
j_call: TRBJ1-6
cdr3_aa: CASSPPGIGTGASPLHF
cdr3_nt: TGTGCCAGCTCACCACCAGGGATTGGGACAGGGGCTTCACCCCTCCACTTT

d_call: TRBD1
v_call: TRBV7-7
clone_size: -
cdr3_length: 13
j_call: TRBJ2-3
cdr3_aa: CASSSRGMDTQYF
cdr3_nt: TGTGCTAGCAGCTCCAGGGGGATGGATACGCAGTATTTT

d_call: -
v_call: TRBV5-6
clone_size: few
cdr3_length: 15
j_call: TRBJ2-3
cdr3_aa: CASSVRSGRTDTQYF
cdr3_nt: TGTGCCAGCAGCGTCCGAAGCGGACGCACAGATACGCAGTATTTT

d_call: TRBD1
v_call: TRBV6-6
clone_size: -
cdr3_length: 13
j_call: TRBJ1-2
cdr3_aa: CASSRDSGYGYTF
cdr3_nt: TGTGCCAGCAGTAGGGACAGCGGTTATGGCTACACCTTC

d_call: -
v_call: TRBV3-1/TRBV3-2
clone_size: -
cdr3_length: 14
j_call: TRBJ1-4
cdr3_aa: CASSTSGTNEKLFF
cdr3_nt: TGTGCCAGCAGTACCTCGGGAACTAATGAAAAACTGTTTTTT

d_call: -
v_call: TRBV5-1
clone_size: -
cdr3_length: 16
j_call: TRBJ2-2
cdr3_aa: CASSLAGLSSTGELFF
cdr3_nt: TGCGCCAGCAGCTTGGCAGGGTTATCTAGCACCGGGGAGCTGTTTTTT

d_call: -
v_call: TRBV5-5
clone_size: -
cdr3_length: 14
j_call: TRBJ2-7
cdr3_aa: CASSPSGFNYEQYF
cdr3_nt: TGTGCCAGCAGCCCATCGGGTTTTAACTACGAGCAGTACTTC

d_call: -
v_call: TRBV7-2
clone_size: -
cdr3_length: 15
j_call: TRBJ2-1
cdr3_aa: CASSLVASDHNEQFF
cdr3_nt: TGTGCCAGCAGCTTAGTCGCGTCTGATCATAATGAGCAGTTCTTC

d_call: -
v_call: TRBV30
clone_size: -
cdr3_length: 19
j_call: TRBJ1-1
cdr3_aa: CAWSVIRTWGPSTNTEAFF
cdr3_nt: TGTGCCTGGAGTGTAATAAGGACATGGGGGCCCTCTACGAACACTGAAGCTTTCTTT

d_call: TRBD1
v_call: TRBV19
clone_size: once
cdr3_length: 15
j_call: TRBJ1-1
cdr3_aa: CASSTPQGGITEAFF
cdr3_nt: TGTGCCAGTAGTACCCCCCAGGGGGGTATAACTGAAGCTTTCTTT

d_call: TRBD1
v_call: TRBV3-1/TRBV3-2
clone_size: -
cdr3_length: 17
j_call: TRBJ1-2
cdr3_aa: CASSQEGTATWGYGYTF
cdr3_nt: TGTGCCAGCAGCCAAGAAGGGACAGCCACCTGGGGGTATGGCTACACCTTC

d_call: -
v_call: TRBV11-2
clone_size: -
cdr3_length: 14
j_call: TRBJ1-1
cdr3_aa: CASQRTASNTEAFF
cdr3_nt: TGTGCCAGCCAGCGGACAGCCTCGAACACTGAAGCTTTCTTT

d_call: -
v_call: TRBV10-1
clone_size: few
cdr3_length: 13
j_call: TRBJ2-7
cdr3_aa: CASSRTDTYEQYF
cdr3_nt: TGCGCCAGCAGTCGGACAGACACCTACGAGCAGTACTTC

d_call: -
v_call: TRBV5-6
clone_size: -
cdr3_length: 13
j_call: TRBJ2-1
cdr3_aa: CASSLGGGAPWFF
cdr3_nt: TGTGCCAGCAGCCTCGGAGGCGGGGCCCCTTGGTTCTTC

d_call: TRBD2
v_call: TRBV6-1
clone_size: -
cdr3_length: 19
j_call: TRBJ2-3
cdr3_aa: CASSEDGNRASGTTDTQYF
cdr3_nt: TGTGCCAGCAGTGAAGACGGCAATAGGGCTAGCGGGACGACAGATACGCAGTATTTT

d_call: -
v_call: TRBV5-1
clone_size: once
cdr3_length: 15
j_call: TRBJ2-2
cdr3_aa: CASSLRGTNTGELFF
cdr3_nt: TGCGCCAGCAGCCTCCGGGGAACGAACACCGGGGAGCTGTTTTTT

d_call: -
v_call: TRBV18
clone_size: few
cdr3_length: 15
j_call: TRBJ1-2
cdr3_aa: CASSLGTSPNYGYTF
cdr3_nt: TGTGCCAGCTCACTCGGGACTTCCCCTAACTATGGCTACACCTTC

d_call: -
v_call: TRBV13
clone_size: -
cdr3_length: 14
j_call: TRBJ2-7
cdr3_aa: CASSRRQSSYEQYF
cdr3_nt: TGTGCCAGCAGCCGACGACAGAGCTCCTACGAGCAGTACTTC

d_call: -
v_call: TRBV7-9
clone_size: -
cdr3_length: 15
j_call: TRBJ1-1
cdr3_aa: CASSLDLTVNTEAFF
cdr3_nt: TGTGCCAGCAGCTTAGACCTGACAGTGAACACTGAAGCTTTCTTT

d_call: -
v_call: TRBV19
clone_size: once
cdr3_length: 13
j_call: TRBJ1-6
cdr3_aa: CASKGEYNSPLHF
cdr3_nt: TGTGCCAGTAAGGGGGAGTATAATTCACCCCTCCACTTT

d_call: -
v_call: TRBV7-7
clone_size: -
cdr3_length: 13
j_call: TRBJ2-1
cdr3_aa: CASSPGTGNEQFF
cdr3_nt: TGTGCTAGCAGCCCGGGGACTGGGAATGAGCAGTTCTTC

d_call: TRBD2
v_call: TRBV10-2
clone_size: -
cdr3_length: 15
j_call: TRBJ2-1
cdr3_aa: CASSDLTSGLGEQFF
cdr3_nt: TGCGCCAGCAGTGATTTAACTAGCGGCCTGGGTGAGCAGTTCTTC

d_call: -
v_call: TRBV11-2
clone_size: -
cdr3_length: 15
j_call: TRBJ1-3
cdr3_aa: CASSLDQGRSAPIYF
cdr3_nt: TGTGCCAGCAGCTTAGATCAGGGCAGGTCGGCTCCCATATATTTT

d_call: -
v_call: TRBV7-2
clone_size: -
cdr3_length: 15
j_call: TRBJ1-2
cdr3_aa: CASSEDAGWGYGYTF
cdr3_nt: TGTGCCAGCAGCGAAGATGCGGGTTGGGGCTATGGCTACACCTTC

d_call: -
v_call: TRBV19
clone_size: -
cdr3_length: 16
j_call: TRBJ1-1
cdr3_aa: CASSIGVSGRNTEAFF
cdr3_nt: TGTGCCAGTAGTATAGGTGTATCGGGGAGGAACACTGAAGCTTTCTTT

d_call: TRBD2
v_call: TRBV2
clone_size: -
cdr3_length: 16
j_call: TRBJ2-2
cdr3_aa: CASSERGADRTGELFF
cdr3_nt: TGTGCCAGCAGTGAGCGGGGGGCCGATCGCACCGGGGAGCTGTTTTTT

d_call: -
v_call: TRBV7-9
clone_size: -
cdr3_length: 15
j_call: TRBJ1-2
cdr3_aa: CASSLLVGQDYGYTF
cdr3_nt: TGTGCCAGCAGCCTACTTGTGGGGCAGGACTATGGCTACACCTTC

d_call: -
v_call: TRBV2
clone_size: -
cdr3_length: 15
j_call: TRBJ1-2
cdr3_aa: CASSEMAVIPYGYTF
cdr3_nt: TGTGCCAGCAGTGAAATGGCAGTCATACCCTATGGCTACACCTTC

d_call: -
v_call: TRBV5-6
clone_size: -
cdr3_length: 12
j_call: TRBJ1-2
cdr3_aa: CAGWRFAWGYTF
cdr3_nt: TGTGCCGGATGGAGGTTCGCGTGGGGCTACACCTTC

d_call: -
v_call: TRBV11-2
clone_size: -
cdr3_length: 12
j_call: TRBJ1-2
cdr3_aa: CASSSPGWGYTF
cdr3_nt: TGTGCCAGCAGCTCGCCGGGGTGGGGCTACACCTTC

d_call: -
v_call: TRBV4-2
clone_size: few
cdr3_length: 17
j_call: TRBJ1-4
cdr3_aa: CASSQDGPGGPNEKLFF
cdr3_nt: TGTGCCAGCAGCCAAGATGGGCCCGGGGGGCCAAATGAAAAACTGTTTTTT

d_call: -
v_call: TRBV5-1
clone_size: -
cdr3_length: 15
j_call: TRBJ2-1
cdr3_aa: CASSLGGEGYNEQFF
cdr3_nt: TGCGCCAGCAGCTTAGGGGGAGAGGGCTACAATGAGCAGTTCTTC

d_call: -
v_call: TRBV6-1
clone_size: few
cdr3_length: 15
j_call: TRBJ1-5
cdr3_aa: CASSEVLAINQPQHF
cdr3_nt: TGTGCCAGCAGTGAAGTTTTAGCGATCAATCAGCCCCAGCATTTT

d_call: -
v_call: TRBV9
clone_size: -
cdr3_length: 10
j_call: TRBJ1-1
cdr3_aa: CASGEKALIF
cdr3_nt: TGTGCCAGCGGGGAGAAGGCCTTGATTTTT

d_call: -
v_call: TRBV12-5
clone_size: -
cdr3_length: 12
j_call: TRBJ1-2
cdr3_aa: CASGLVGDGYTF
cdr3_nt: TGTGCTAGTGGTTTGGTAGGGGATGGCTACACCTTC

d_call: TRBD2
v_call: TRBV28
clone_size: -
cdr3_length: 15
j_call: TRBJ2-2
cdr3_aa: CASSFRTSLTGELFF
cdr3_nt: TGTGCCAGCAGTTTCCGGACTAGTCTCACCGGGGAGCTGTTTTTT

d_call: -
v_call: TRBV6-5
clone_size: -
cdr3_length: 13
j_call: TRBJ1-1
cdr3_aa: CATAPGTNTEAFF
cdr3_nt: TGTGCCACCGCGCCCGGGACTAACACTGAAGCTTTCTTT

d_call: TRBD1
v_call: TRBV5-1
clone_size: -
cdr3_length: 16
j_call: TRBJ1-1
cdr3_aa: CASSFLHRQGNTEAFF
cdr3_nt: TGCGCCAGCAGCTTCCTCCATCGACAGGGGAACACTGAAGCTTTCTTT

d_call: TRBD1
v_call: TRBV11-3
clone_size: once
cdr3_length: 16
j_call: TRBJ2-5
cdr3_aa: CASSFGTGGAEETQYF
cdr3_nt: TGTGCCAGCAGCTTCGGGACAGGGGGCGCGGAAGAGACCCAGTACTTC